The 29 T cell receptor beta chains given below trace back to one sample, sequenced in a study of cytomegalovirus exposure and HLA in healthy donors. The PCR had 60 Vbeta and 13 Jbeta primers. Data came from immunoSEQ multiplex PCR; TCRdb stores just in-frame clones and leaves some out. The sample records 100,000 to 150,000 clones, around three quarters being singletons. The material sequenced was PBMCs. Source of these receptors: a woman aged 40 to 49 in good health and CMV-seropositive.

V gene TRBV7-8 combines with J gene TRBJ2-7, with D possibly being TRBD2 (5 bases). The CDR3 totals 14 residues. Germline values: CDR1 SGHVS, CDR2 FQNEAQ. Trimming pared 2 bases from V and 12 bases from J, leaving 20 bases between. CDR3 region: CASSLRRVPSEVYF. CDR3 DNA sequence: TGTGCCAGCAGCTTAAGGCGGGTGCCCTCGGAGGTGTACTTC. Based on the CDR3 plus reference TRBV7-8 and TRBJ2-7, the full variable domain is GAGVSQSPRYKVAKRGQDVALRCDPISGHVSLFWYQQALGQGPEFLTYFQNEAQLDKSGLPSDRFFAERPEGSVSTLKIQRTQQEDSAVYLCASSLRRVPSEVYFGPGTRLTVT.

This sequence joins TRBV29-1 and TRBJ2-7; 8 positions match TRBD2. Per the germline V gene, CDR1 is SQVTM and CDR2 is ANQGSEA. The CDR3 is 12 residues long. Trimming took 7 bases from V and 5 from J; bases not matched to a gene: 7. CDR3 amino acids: CSGIAGLNEQYF. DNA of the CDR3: TGCAGCGGTATAGCGGGATTGAACGAGCAGTACTTC.

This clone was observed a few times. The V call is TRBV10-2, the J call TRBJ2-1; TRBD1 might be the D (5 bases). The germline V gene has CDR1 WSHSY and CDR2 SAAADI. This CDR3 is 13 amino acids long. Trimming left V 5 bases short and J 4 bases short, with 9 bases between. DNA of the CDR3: TGCGCCAGCAGTAGGACAAATTACAATGAGCAGTTCTTC. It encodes CASSRTNYNEQFF.

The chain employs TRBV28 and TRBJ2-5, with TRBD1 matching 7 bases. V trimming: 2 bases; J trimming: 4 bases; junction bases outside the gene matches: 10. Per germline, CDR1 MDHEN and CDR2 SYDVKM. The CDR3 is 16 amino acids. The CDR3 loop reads CASSLRRQGWGETQYF. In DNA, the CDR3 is TGTGCCAGCAGTTTACGGCGACAGGGATGGGGAGAGACCCAGTACTTC.

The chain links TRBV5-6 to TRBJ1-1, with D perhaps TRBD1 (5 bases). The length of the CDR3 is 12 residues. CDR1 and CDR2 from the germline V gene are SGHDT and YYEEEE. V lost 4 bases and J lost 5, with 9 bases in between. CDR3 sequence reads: CASSPGRTEAFF. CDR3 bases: TGTGCCAGCAGCCCAGGGAGGACTGAAGCTTTCTTT.

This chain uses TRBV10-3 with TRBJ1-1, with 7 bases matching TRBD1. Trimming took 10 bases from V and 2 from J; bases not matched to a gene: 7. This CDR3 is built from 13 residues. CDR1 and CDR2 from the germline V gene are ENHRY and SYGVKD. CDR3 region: CATSRDSNTEAFF. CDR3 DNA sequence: TGTGCCACGAGCCGGGACAGTAACACTGAAGCTTTCTTT.

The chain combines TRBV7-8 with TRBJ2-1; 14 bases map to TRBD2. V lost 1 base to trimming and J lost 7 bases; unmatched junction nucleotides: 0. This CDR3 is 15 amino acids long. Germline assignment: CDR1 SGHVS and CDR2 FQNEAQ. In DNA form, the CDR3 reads TGTGCCAGCAGCTTAGGACTAGCGGGGGGGAATGAGCAGTTCTTC. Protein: CASSLGLAGGNEQFF.

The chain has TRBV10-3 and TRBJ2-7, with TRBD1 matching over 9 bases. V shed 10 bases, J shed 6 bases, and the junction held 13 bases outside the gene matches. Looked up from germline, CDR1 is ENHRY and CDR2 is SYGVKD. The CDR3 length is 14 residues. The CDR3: CASSFDRGSAEQYF. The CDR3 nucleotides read TGTGCCAGCAGCTTCGACAGGGGGTCGGCCGAGCAGTACTTC.

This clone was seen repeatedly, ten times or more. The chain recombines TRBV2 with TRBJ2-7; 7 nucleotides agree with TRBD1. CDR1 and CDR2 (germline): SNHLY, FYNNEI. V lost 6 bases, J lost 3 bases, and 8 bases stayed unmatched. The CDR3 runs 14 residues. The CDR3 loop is CASRDRPWDYEQYF. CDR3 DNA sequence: TGTGCCAGCAGGGACAGGCCATGGGACTACGAGCAGTACTTC.

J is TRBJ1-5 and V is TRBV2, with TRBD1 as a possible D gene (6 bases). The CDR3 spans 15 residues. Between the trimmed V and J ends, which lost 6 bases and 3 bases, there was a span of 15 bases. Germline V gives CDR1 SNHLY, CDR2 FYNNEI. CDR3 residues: CASSAQGKDNQPQHF. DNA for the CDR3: TGTGCCAGCAGCGCCCAGGGGAAGGACAATCAGCCCCAGCATTTT.

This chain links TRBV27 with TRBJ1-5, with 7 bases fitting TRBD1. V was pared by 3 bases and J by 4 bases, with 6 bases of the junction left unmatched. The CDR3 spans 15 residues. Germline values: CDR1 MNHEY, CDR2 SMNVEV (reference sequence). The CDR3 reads CASSLEGGTNQPQHF. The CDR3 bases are TGTGCCAGCAGTTTGGAAGGGGGCACTAATCAGCCCCAGCATTTT.

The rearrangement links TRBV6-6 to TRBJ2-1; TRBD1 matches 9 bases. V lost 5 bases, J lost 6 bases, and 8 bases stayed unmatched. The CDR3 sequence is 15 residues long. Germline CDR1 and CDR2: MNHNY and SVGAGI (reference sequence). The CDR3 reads CASSRDRVAPNEQFF. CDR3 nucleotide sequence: TGTGCCAGCAGTAGGGACAGGGTGGCCCCCAATGAGCAGTTCTTC.

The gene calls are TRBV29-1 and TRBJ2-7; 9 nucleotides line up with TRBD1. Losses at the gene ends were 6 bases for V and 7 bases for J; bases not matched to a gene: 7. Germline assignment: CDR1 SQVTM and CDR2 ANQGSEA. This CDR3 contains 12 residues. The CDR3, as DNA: TGCAGCGTATCACAGGGGGCGGGGGAGCAGTACTTC. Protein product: CSVSQGAGEQYF.

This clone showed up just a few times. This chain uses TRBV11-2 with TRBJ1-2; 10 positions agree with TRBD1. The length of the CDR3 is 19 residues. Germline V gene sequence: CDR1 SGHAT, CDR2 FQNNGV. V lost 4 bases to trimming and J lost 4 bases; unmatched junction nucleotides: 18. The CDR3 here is CASSSPPGTGDRPGYGYTF. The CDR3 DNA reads TGTGCCAGCAGCTCACCCCCGGGGACAGGGGACCGACCTGGCTATGGCTACACCTTC. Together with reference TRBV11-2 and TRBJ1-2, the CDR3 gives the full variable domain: EAGVAQSPRYKIIEKRQSVAFWCNPISGHATLYWYQQILGQGPKLLIQFQNNGVVDDSQLPKDRFSAERLKGVDSTLKIQPAKLEDSAVYLCASSSPPGTGDRPGYGYTFGSGTRLTVV.

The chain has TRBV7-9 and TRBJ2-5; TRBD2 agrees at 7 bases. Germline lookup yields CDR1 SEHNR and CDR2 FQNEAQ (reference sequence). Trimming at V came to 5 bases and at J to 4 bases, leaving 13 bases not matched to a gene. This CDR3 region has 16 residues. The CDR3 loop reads CASSPLMIREGETQYF. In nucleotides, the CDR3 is TGTGCCAGCAGCCCACTTATGATAAGGGAGGGAGAGACCCAGTACTTC.

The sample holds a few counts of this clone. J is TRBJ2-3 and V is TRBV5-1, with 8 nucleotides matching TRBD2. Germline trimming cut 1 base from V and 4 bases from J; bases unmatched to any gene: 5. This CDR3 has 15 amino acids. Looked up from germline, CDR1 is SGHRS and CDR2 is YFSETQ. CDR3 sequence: CASSLQAGGADTQYF. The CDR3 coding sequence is TGCGCCAGCAGCTTGCAGGCGGGAGGTGCAGATACGCAGTATTTT.

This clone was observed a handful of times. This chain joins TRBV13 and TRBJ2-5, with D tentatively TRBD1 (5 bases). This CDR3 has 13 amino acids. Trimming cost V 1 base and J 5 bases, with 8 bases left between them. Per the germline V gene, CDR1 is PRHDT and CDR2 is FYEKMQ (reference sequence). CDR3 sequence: CASSLARAETQYF. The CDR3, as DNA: TGTGCCAGCAGCTTAGCCAGGGCGGAGACCCAGTACTTC.

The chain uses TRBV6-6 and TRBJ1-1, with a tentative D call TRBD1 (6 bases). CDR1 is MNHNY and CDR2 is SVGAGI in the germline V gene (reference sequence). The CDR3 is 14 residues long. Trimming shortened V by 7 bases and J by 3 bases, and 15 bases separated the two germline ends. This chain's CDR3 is CASTSGAGHTEAFF. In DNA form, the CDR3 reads TGTGCCAGCACCTCAGGGGCAGGGCACACTGAAGCTTTCTTT.

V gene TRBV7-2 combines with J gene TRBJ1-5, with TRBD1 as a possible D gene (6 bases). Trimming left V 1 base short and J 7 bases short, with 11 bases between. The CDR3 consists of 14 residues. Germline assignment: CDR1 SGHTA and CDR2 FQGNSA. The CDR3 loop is CASSLDFGGQPQHF. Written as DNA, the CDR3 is TGTGCCAGCAGCTTAGACTTTGGGGGCCAGCCCCAGCATTTT.

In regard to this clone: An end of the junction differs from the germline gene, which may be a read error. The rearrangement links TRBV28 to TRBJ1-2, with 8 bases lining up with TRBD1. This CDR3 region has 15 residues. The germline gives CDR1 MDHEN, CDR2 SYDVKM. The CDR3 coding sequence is TGTGCCAGCAGTCCCTGGACAGGGTCTAACTATGTCTACACCTTC. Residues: CASSPWTGSNYVYTF.

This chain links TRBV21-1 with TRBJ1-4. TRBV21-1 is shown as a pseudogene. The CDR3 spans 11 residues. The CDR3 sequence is CASNNGRKLFF. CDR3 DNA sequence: TGTGCCAGCAACAACGGTAGAAAACTGTTTTTT.

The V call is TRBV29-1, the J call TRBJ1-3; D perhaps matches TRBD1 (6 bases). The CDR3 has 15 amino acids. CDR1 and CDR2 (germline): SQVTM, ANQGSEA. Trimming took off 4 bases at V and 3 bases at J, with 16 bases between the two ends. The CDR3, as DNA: TGCAGCGTTGTAGGCTCCAGGGGATTTGGAAACACCATATATTTT. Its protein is CSVVGSRGFGNTIYF.

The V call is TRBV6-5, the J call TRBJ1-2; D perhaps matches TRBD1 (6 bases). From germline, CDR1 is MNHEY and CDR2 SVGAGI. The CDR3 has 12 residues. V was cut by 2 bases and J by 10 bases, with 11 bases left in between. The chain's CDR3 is CASSYTTGHYTF. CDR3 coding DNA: TGTGCCAGCAGTTACACGACAGGCCACTACACCTTC.

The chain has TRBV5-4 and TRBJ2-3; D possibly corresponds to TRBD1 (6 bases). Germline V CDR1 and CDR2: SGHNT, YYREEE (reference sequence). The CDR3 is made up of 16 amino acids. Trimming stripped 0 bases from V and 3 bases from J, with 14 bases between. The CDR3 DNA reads TGTGCCAGCAGCTTGGAGGGGGAGTATCTGACAGATACGCAGTATTTT. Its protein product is CASSLEGEYLTDTQYF.

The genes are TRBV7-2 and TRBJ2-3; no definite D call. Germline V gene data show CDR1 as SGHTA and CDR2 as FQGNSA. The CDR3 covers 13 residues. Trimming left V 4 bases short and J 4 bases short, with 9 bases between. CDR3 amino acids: CASSSVGPDTQYF. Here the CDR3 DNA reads TGTGCCAGCAGCTCAGTGGGCCCAGATACGCAGTATTTT.

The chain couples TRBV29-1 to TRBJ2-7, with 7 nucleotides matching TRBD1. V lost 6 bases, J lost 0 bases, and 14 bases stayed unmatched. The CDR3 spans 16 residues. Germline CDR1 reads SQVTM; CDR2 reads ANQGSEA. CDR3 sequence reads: CSVEIAGQGDSYEQYF. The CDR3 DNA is TGCAGCGTCGAAATTGCTGGGCAGGGGGACTCCTACGAGCAGTACTTC.

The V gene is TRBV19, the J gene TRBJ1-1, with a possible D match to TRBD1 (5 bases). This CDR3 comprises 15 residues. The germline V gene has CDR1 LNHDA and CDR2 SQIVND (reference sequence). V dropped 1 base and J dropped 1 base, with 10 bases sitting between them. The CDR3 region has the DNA TGTGCCAGTAGTATAGCCCCGACAGAGAACACTGAAGCTTTCTTT. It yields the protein CASSIAPTENTEAFF.

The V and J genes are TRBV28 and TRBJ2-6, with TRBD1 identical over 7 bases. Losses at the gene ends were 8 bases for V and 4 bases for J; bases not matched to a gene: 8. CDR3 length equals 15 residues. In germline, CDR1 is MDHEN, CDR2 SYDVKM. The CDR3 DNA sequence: TGTGCCAGCCGGGCACAGGGGTCCGGGGCCAACGTCCTGACTTTC. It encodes CASRAQGSGANVLTF. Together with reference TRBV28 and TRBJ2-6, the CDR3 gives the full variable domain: DVKVTQSSRYLVKRTGEKVFLECVQDMDHENMFWYRQDPGLGLRLIYFSYDVKMKEKGDIPEGYSVSREKKERFSLILESASTNQTSMYLCASRAQGSGANVLTFGAGSRLTVL.

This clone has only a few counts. The CDR3 is CASGSADIEQYF. CDR3 coding DNA: TGTGCCAGCGGTTCGGCAGACATAGAGCAGTACTTC. V gene TRBV6-5 combines with J gene TRBJ2-7; no reliable D call. V was cut by 8 bases and J by 7 bases, with 15 bases left in between. The length of the CDR3 is 12 residues. CDR1 and CDR2 (germline): MNHEY, SVGAGI.